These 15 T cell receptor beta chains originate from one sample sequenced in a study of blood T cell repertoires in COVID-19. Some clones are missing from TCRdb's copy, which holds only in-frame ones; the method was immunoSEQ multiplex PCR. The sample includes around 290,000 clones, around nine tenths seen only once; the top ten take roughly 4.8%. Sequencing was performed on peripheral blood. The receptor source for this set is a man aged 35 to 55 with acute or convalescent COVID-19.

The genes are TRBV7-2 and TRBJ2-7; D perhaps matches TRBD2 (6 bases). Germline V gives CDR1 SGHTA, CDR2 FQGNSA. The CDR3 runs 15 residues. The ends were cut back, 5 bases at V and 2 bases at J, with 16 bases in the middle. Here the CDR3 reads CASSRPGTSPYEQYF. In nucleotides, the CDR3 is TGTGCCAGCAGCCGCCCGGGTACTAGCCCCTACGAGCAGTACTTC.

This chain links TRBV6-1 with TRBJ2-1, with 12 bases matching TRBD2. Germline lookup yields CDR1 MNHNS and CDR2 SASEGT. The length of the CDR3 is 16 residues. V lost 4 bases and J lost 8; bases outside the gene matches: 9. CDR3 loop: CASSVGLAGSVDEQFF. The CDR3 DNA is TGTGCCAGCAGTGTCGGACTAGCGGGATCGGTGGATGAGCAGTTCTTC.

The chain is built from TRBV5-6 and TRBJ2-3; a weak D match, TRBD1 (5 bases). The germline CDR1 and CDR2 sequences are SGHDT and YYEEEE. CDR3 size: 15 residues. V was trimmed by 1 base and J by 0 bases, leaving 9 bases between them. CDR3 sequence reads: CASSLTGPSTDTQYF. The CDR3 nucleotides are TGTGCCAGCAGCTTGACAGGACCTAGCACAGATACGCAGTATTTT.

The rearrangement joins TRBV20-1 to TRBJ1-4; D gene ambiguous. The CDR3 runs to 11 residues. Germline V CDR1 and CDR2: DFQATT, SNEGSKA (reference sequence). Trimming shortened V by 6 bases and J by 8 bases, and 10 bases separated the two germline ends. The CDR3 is CSATQTEKLFF. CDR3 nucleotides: TGCAGTGCCACCCAGACAGAAAAACTGTTTTTT.

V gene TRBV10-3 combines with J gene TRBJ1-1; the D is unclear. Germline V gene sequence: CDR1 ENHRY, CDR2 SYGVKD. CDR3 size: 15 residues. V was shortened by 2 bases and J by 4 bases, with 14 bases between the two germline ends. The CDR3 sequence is CAISEALLSGTEAFF. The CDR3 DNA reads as TGTGCCATCAGTGAGGCCCTTCTCTCCGGCACTGAAGCTTTCTTT.

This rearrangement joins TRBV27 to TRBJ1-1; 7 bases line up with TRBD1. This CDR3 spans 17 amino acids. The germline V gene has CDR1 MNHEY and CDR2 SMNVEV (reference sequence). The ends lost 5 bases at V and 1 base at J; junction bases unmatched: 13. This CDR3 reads CASSRLTGAGGNTEAFF. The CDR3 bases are TGTGCCAGCAGTCGTCTTACAGGGGCAGGGGGGAACACTGAAGCTTTCTTT.

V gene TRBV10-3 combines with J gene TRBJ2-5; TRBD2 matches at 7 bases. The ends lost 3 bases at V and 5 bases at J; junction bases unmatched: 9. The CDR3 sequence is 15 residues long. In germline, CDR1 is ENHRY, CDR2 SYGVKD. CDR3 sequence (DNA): TGTGCCATCAGTGAATTGCGGGAGCGAGTCGAGACCCAGTACTTC. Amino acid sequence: CAISELRERVETQYF.

The DNA for the CDR3 is TGTGCCAGCAGCTTGGCGGGACAGACTCGTGGCTACACCTTC. Encoded protein: CASSLAGQTRGYTF. The chain recombines TRBV5-6 with TRBJ1-2; 7 positions agree with TRBD1. CDR3 length: 14 amino acids. J was trimmed by 7 bases and V by 0 bases; bases with no gene match: 6. CDR1 is SGHDT, CDR2 YYEEEE, per germline.

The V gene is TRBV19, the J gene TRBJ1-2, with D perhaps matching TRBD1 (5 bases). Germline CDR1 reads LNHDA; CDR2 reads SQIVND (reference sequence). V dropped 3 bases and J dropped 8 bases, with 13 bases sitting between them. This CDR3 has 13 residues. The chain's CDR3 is CASSIIGGDGYTF. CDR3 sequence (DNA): TGTGCCAGTAGTATTATCGGGGGGGACGGCTACACCTTC.

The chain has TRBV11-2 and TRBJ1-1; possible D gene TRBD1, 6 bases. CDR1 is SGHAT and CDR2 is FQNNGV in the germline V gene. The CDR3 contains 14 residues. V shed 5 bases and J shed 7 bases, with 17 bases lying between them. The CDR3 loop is CASSSPYGGVEAFF. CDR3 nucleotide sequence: TGTGCCAGCAGCAGCCCTTATGGGGGCGTTGAAGCTTTCTTT. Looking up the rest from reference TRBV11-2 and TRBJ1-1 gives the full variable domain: EAGVAQSPRYKIIEKRQSVAFWCNPISGHATLYWYQQILGQGPKLLIQFQNNGVVDDSQLPKDRFSAERLKGVDSTLKIQPAKLEDSAVYLCASSSPYGGVEAFFGQGTRLTVV.

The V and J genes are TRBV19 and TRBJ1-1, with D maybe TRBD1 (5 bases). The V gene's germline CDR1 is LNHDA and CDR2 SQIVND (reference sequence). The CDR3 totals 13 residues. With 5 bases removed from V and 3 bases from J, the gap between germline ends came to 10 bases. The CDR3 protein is CASSQAGDTEAFF. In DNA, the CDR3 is TGTGCCAGTAGTCAGGCGGGGGACACTGAAGCTTTCTTT.

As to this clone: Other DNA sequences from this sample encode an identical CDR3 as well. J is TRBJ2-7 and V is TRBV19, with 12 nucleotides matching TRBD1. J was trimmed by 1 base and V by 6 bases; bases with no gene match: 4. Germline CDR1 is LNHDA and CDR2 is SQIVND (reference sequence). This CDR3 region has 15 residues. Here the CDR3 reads CASSPGQGASYEQYF. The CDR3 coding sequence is TGTGCCAGTAGCCCGGGACAGGGGGCTTCCTACGAGCAGTACTTC. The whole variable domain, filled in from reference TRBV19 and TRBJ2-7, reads DGGITQSPKYLFRKEGQNVTLSCEQNLNHDAMYWYRQDPGQGLRLIYYSQIVNDFQKGDIAEGYSVSREKKESFPLTVTSAQKNPTAFYLCASSPGQGASYEQYFGPGTRLTVT.

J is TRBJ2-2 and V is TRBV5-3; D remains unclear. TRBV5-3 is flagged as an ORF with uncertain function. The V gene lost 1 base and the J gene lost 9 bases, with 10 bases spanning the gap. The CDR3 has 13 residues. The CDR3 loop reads CARSLPRSWELFF. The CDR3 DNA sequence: TGTGCCAGAAGCTTGCCCCGGAGCTGGGAGCTGTTTTTT.

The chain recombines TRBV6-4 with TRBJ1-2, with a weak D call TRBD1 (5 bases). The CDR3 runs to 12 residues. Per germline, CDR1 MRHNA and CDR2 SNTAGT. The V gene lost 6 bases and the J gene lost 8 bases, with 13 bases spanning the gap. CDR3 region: CASRGGADGYTF. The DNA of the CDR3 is TGTGCCAGCAGAGGAGGGGCGGACGGCTACACCTTC.

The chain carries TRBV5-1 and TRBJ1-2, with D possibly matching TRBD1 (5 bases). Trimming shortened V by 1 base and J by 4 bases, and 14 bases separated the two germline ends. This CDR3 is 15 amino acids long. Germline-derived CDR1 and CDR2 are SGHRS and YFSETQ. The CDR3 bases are TGCGCCAGCAGCTTGCGTCCCGAGACAGCCTATGGCTACACCTTC. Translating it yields CASSLRPETAYGYTF.